Following are 9 T cell receptor beta chains from one sample sequenced in a study of blood T cell repertoires in COVID-19. Assay used: immunoSEQ multiplex PCR; TCRdb lists only in-frame clones, some missing. The sample records around 260,000 clones, approximately 82% being singletons. The sample comprised peripheral blood. Receptors were obtained from a man in his sixties who had recovered from COVID-19.

The V and J genes are TRBV7-2 and TRBJ2-2; 8 positions agree with TRBD1. V gave up 1 base and J gave up 5 bases; unmatched junction bases: 3. Germline V lookup: CDR1 SGHTA, CDR2 FQGNSA. The CDR3 sequence is 15 residues long. The CDR3 protein is CASSLGTGRTGELFF. DNA for the CDR3: TGTGCCAGCAGCTTAGGGACAGGGCGGACCGGGGAGCTGTTTTTT.

This chain joins TRBV5-1 and TRBJ1-3, with 7 nucleotides matching TRBD1. Per germline, CDR1 SGHRS and CDR2 YFSETQ. The CDR3 totals 17 residues. Trimming cost V 1 base and J 0 bases; bases outside gene matches: 7. DNA for the CDR3: TGCGCCAGCAGCTTGTCTTCCGGGACAGACTCTGGAAACACCATATATTTT. This sequence encodes CASSLSSGTDSGNTIYF.

The chain couples TRBV12-3 or TRBV12-4 to TRBJ2-1; the D is unclear. CDR3 length equals 13 residues. V lost 2 bases, J lost 8 bases, and 10 bases lay in between. The CDR3 sequence: CASSLPRLDEQFF. CDR3 DNA: TGTGCCAGCAGTTTACCCCGTCTCGATGAGCAGTTCTTC.

The chain carries TRBV19 and TRBJ1-2, with 10 nucleotides matching TRBD1. In germline, CDR1 is LNHDA, CDR2 SQIVND (reference sequence). This CDR3 has 14 residues. Trimming took 5 bases from V and 4 from J; bases not matched to a gene: 4. CDR3 sequence (DNA): TGTGCCAGTAGTCCGCGGACAGGGGGCTATGGCTACACCTTC. Protein sequence: CASSPRTGGYGYTF.

The chain carries TRBV7-2 and TRBJ1-4; 7 bases match TRBD1. Unmatched junction bases numbered 7, after V lost 5 bases and J lost 4 bases. Germline lookup yields CDR1 SGHTA and CDR2 FQGNSA. The CDR3 is 15 residues long. The CDR3 reads CASSLGQLHNEKLFF. In nucleotides, the CDR3 is TGTGCCAGCAGCCTGGGACAGCTTCATAATGAAAAACTGTTTTTT.

This clone was seen just once. The gene calls are TRBV29-1 and TRBJ2-4; 8 nucleotides agree with TRBD1. The germline CDR1 and CDR2 sequences are SQVTM and ANQGSEA. The CDR3 contains 12 residues. With 7 bases clipped from V and 8 bases from J, the junction kept 7 bases outside the gene matches. As DNA, the CDR3 is TGCAGCGCTGGACAGGGAACGGACATTCAGTACTTC. The encoded protein is CSAGQGTDIQYF.

This clone occurred many times. V usage is TRBV7-8 and J usage is TRBJ2-7; 9 bases are a match to TRBD1. Per germline, CDR1 SGHVS and CDR2 FQNEAQ. The CDR3 is 16 amino acids. V trimming: 4 bases; J trimming: 5 bases; junction bases outside the gene matches: 12. Here the CDR3 reads CASSSYLTGTGNEQYF. DNA for the CDR3: TGTGCCAGCAGCTCATATCTAACCGGGACAGGGAACGAGCAGTACTTC. Together with reference TRBV7-8 and TRBJ2-7, the CDR3 gives the full variable domain: GAGVSQSPRYKVAKRGQDVALRCDPISGHVSLFWYQQALGQGPEFLTYFQNEAQLDKSGLPSDRFFAERPEGSVSTLKIQRTQQEDSAVYLCASSSYLTGTGNEQYFGPGTRLTVT.

CDR3 protein: CASSPRTSGGHQETQYF. CDR3 DNA: TGTGCCAGCAGTCCCCGGACTAGCGGGGGCCACCAAGAGACCCAGTACTTC. J is TRBJ2-5 and V is TRBV27, with 13 bases aligning to TRBD2. This CDR3 has 17 residues. CDR1 is MNHEY, CDR2 SMNVEV, per germline (reference sequence). V lost 5 bases and J lost 0; bases outside the gene matches: 6.

The V call is TRBV4-2, the J call TRBJ2-5, with D maybe TRBD1 (5 bases). V lost 0 bases, J lost 9 bases, and 20 bases lay in between. Germline CDR1 LGHNA, CDR2 YNFKEQ. This CDR3 is 16 amino acids long. The CDR3 reads CASSQEGVDFESSQYF. The CDR3 bases are TGTGCCAGCAGCCAAGAAGGGGTAGATTTTGAAAGTTCCCAGTACTTC.